This TCR beta chain came from a study of monozygotic twins with inflammatory bowel disease. After re-calling the 5' RACE reads, TCRdb lists one entry per CDR3 protein, DNA absent. The sample totals around 97,000 distinct CDR3 sequences. The germline CDR1 and CDR2 sequences are LNHNV and YYDKDF (reference sequence). CDR3 length: 14 residues. The chain carries TRBV15 and TRBJ2-7; the TRBD1 assignment by TCRdb is unverifiable without DNA. Material for sequencing was blood. The source of this sequence is a human donor with ulcerative colitis or Crohn's disease, or a healthy co-twin of an affected twin (not recorded which). The CDR3: CATSYRTGTYEQYF.